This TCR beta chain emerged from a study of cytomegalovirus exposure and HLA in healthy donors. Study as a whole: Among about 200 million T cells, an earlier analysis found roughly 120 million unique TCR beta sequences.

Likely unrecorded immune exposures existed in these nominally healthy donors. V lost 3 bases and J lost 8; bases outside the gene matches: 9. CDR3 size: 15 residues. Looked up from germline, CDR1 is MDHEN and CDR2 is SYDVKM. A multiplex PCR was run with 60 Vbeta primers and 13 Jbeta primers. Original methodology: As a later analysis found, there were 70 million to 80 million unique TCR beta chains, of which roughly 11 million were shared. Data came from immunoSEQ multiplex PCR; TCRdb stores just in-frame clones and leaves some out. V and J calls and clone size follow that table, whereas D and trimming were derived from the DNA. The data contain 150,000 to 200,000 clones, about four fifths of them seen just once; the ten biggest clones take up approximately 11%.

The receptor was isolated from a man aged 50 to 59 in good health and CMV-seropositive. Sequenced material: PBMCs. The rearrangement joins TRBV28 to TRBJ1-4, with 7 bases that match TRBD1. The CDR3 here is CASSFQTGRSEKLFF. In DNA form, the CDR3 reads TGTGCCAGCAGTTTTCAGACAGGGAGAAGCGAAAAACTGTTTTTT.